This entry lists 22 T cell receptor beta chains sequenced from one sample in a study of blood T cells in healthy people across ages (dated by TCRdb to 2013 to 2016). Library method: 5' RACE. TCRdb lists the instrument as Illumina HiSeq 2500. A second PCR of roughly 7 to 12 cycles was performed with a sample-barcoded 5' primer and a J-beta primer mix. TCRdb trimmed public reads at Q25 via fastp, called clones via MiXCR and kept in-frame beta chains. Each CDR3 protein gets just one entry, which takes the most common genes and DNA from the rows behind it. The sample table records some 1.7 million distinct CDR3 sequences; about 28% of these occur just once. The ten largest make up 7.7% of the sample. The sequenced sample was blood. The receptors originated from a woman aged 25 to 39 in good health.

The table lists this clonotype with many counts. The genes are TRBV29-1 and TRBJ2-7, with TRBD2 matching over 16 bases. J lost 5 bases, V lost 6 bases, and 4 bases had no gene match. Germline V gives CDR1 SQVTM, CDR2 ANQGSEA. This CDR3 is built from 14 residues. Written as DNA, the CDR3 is TGCAGCGTCACGGGACTAGCGGGGGGGCACGAGCAGTACTTC. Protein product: CSVTGLAGGHEQYF.

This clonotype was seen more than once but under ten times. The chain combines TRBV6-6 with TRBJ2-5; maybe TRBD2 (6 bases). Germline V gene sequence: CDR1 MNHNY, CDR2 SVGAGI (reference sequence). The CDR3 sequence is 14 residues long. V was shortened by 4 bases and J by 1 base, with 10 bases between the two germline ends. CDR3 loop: CASSLASVQETQYF. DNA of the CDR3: TGTGCCAGCAGTTTGGCTAGCGTCCAAGAGACCCAGTACTTC.

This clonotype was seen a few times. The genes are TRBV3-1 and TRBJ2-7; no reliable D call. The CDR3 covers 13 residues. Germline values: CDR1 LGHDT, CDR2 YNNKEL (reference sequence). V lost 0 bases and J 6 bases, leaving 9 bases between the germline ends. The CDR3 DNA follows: TGTGCCAGCAGCCAAGATACCGGTCTCGAGCAGTACTTC. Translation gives CASSQDTGLEQYF.

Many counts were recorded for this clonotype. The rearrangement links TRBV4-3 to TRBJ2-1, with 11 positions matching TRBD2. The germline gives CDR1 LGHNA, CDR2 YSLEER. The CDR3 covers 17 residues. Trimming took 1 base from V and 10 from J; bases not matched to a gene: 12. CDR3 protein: CASSQGIGLAGGQEQFF. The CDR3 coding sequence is TGCGCCAGCAGCCAAGGAATCGGGCTAGCGGGAGGTCAGGAGCAGTTCTTC.

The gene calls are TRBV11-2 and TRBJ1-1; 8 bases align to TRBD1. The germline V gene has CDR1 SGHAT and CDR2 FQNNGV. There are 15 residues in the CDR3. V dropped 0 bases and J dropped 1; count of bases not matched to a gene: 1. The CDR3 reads CASSLDGTGNTEAFF. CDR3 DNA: TGTGCCAGCAGCTTAGATGGGACAGGGAACACTGAAGCTTTCTTT.

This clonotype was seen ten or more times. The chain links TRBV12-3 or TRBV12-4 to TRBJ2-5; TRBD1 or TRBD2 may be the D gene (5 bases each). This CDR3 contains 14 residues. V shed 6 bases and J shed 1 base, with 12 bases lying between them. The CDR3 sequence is CASSLNGAQETQYF. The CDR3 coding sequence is TGTGCCAGCAGCCTAAACGGGGCCCAAGAGACCCAGTACTTC.

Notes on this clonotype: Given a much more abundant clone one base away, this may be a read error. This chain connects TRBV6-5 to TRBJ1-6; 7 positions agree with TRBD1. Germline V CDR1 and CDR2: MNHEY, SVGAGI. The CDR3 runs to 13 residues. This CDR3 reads CASRQGPNSPPHF. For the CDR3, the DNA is TGTGCCAGCAGACAGGGGCCTAATTCACCCCCCCACTTT.

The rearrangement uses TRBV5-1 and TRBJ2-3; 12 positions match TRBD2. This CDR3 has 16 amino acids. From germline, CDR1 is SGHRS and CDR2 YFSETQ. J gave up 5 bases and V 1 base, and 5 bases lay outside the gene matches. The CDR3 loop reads CASSLPSGGALDTQYF. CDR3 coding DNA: TGCGCCAGCAGCTTGCCTAGCGGGGGGGCCTTAGATACGCAGTATTTT.

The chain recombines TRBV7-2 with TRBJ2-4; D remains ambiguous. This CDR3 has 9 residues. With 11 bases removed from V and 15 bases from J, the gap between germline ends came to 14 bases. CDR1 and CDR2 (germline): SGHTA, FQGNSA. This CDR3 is CAAGPSPYF. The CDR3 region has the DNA TGTGCCGCCGGACCAAGTCCGTACTTC.

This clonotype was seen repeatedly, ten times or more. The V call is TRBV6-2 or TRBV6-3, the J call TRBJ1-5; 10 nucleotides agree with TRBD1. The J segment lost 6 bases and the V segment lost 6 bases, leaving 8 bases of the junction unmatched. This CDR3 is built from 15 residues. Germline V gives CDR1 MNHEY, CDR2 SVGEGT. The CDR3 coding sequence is TGTGCCAGCAGCCTCTCTCGGACAGGGGGTCAGCCCCAGCATTTT. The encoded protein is CASSLSRTGGQPQHF.

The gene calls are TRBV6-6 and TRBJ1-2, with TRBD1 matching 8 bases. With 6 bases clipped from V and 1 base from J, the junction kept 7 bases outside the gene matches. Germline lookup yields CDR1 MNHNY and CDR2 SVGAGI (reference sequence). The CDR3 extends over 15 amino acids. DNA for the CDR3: TGTGCCAGCAGCGACAGGGGCTTTAATAACTATGGCTACACCTTC. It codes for CASSDRGFNNYGYTF.

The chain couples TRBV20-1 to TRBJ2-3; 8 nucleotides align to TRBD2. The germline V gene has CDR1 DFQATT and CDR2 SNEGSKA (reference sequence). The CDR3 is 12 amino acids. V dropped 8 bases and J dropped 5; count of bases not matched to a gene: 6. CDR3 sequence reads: CSPREGRDTQYF. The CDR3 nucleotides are TGCAGTCCACGGGAGGGCCGAGATACGCAGTATTTT.

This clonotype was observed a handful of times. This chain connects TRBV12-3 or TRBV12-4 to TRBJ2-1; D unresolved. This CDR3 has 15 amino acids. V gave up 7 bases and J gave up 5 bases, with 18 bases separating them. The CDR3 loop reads CASKTVWVSDNEQFF. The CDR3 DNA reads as TGTGCCAGCAAAACCGTCTGGGTGTCTGACAATGAGCAGTTCTTC.

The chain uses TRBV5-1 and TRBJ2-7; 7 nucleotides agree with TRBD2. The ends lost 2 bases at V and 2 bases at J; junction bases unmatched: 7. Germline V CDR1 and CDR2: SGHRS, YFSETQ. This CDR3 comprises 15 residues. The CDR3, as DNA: TGCGCCAGCAGCTTCTTGGCTAGCGGACCCTACGAGCAGTACTTC. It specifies CASSFLASGPYEQYF.

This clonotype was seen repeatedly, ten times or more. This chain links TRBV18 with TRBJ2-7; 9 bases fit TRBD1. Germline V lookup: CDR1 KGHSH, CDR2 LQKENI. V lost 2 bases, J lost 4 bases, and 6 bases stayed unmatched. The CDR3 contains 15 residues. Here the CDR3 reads CASSPEGQGRYEQYF. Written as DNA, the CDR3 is TGTGCCAGCTCACCAGAAGGACAGGGGAGGTACGAGCAGTACTTC.

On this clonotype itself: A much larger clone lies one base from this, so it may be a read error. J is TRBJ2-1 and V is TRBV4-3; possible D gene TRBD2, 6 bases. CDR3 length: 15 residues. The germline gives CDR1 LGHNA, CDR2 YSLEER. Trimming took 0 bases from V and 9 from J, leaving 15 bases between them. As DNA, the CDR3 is TGCGCCAGCAGCCAAGAGGGACGGGGGATACCTGAGCAGTTCTTC. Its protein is CASSQEGRGIPEQFF.

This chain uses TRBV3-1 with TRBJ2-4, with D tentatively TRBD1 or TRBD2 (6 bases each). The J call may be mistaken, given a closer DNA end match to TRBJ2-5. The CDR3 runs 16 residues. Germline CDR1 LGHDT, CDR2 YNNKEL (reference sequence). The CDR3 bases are TGTGCCAGCAGCCAGCCAAGGGGGGCAGTAAGGGAGACCCAGTACTTC. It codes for CASSQPRGAVRETQYF.

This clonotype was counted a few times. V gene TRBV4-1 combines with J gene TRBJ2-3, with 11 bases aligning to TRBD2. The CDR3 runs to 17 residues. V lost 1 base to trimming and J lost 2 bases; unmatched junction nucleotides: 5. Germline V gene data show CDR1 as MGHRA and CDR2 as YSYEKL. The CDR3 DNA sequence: TGCGCCAGCAGCCAAGCGCAGGGACTAGCGGACACAGATACGCAGTATTTT. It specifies CASSQAQGLADTDTQYF.

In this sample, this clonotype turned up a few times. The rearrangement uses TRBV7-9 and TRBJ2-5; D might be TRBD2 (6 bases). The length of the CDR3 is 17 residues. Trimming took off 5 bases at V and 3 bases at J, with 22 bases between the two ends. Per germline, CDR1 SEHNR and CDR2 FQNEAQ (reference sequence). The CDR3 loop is CASSPGRRRDPKETQYF. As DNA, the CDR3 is TGTGCCAGCAGCCCAGGGCGGCGGCGGGACCCTAAAGAGACCCAGTACTTC.

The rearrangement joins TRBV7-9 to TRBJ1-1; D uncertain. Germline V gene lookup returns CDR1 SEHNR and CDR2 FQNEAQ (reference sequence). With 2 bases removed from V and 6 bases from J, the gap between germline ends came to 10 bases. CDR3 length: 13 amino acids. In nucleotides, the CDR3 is TGTGCCAGCAGCTTACTAGTTAACCCTGAAGCTTTCTTT. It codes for CASSLLVNPEAFF.

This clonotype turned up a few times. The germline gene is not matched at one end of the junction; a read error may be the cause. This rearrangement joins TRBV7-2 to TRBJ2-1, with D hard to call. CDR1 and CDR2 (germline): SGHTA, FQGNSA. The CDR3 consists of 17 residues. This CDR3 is CAGSLRQANTLGNEQFF. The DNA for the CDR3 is TGTGCCGGCAGCTTGCGCCAGGCTAACACCTTGGGGAATGAGCAGTTCTTC.

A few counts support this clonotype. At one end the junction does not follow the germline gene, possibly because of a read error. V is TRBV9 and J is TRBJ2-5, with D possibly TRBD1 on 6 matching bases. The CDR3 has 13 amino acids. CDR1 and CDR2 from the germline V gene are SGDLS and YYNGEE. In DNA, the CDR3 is TGTGCCGGCAGTCAGGACAGCCAAGAGACCCAGTACTTC. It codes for CAGSQDSQETQYF.